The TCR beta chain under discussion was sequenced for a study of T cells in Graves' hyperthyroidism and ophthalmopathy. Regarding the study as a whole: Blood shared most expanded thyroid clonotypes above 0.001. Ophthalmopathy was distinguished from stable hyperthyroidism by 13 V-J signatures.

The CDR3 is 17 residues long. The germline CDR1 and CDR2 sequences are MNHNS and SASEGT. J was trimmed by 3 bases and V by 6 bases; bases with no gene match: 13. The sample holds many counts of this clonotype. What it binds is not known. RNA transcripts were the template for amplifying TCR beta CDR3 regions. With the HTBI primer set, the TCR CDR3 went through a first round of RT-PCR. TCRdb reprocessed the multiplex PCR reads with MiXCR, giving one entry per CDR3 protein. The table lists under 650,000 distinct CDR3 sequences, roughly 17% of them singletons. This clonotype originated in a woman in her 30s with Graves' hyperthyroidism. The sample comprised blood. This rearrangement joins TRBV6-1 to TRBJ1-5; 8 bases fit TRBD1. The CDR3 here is CASSQIPQGAVNQPQHF. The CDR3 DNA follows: TGTGCCAGCAGCCAAATACCCCAGGGGGCGGTCAATCAGCCCCAGCATTTT.